The rows below give T cell receptor beta chains drawn from one sample of a study of patients and donors after allogeneic stem cell transplantation. TCRdb used MiXCR to reprocess the RT-PCR reads, holding one entry per CDR3 protein. This table has about 960,000 distinct CDR3 sequences, 15% to 20% appearing once. Sequencing was done on a sample of blood, either unsorted or a sorted T cell fraction (not recorded which). These receptors came from a human donor who was either an allogeneic HSCT recipient or a stem cell or donor lymphocyte infusion donor (not recorded which). It is not recorded whose cells these are; they may come from a transplant donor. The conserved cysteine and the conserved F or W are not part of the CDR3 here.

V gene: TRBV7-9
J gene: TRBJ2-5
CDR3 protein: ASSLGSVPEETQY

V gene: TRBV30
J gene: TRBJ1-5
CDR3 protein: AWSGSRDQPQH

V gene: TRBV29-1
J gene: TRBJ2-3
CDR3 protein: SVEKGGRADTQY

V gene: TRBV9
J gene: TRBJ2-3
CDR3 protein: ASSSRESSTDTQY

V gene: TRBV2
J gene: TRBJ1-5
CDR3 protein: ASNEGVDSNQPQH

V gene: TRBV5-4
J gene: TRBJ2-3
CDR3 protein: ASSFDLIGGDDTQY

V gene: TRBV20-1
J gene: TRBJ1-1
CDR3 protein: SAREEREQRNTEAF

V gene: TRBV4-2
J gene: TRBJ2-3
CDR3 protein: ASSQEKAGPGLAGKDTQY

V gene: TRBV18
J gene: TRBJ2-7
CDR3 protein: ASSPPRTGGIEQY

V gene: TRBV29-1
J gene: TRBJ2-7
CDR3 protein: SVEGRRGRSSYEQY

V gene: TRBV11-2
J gene: TRBJ2-2
CDR3 protein: AEQGRNTGELF

V gene: TRBV27
J gene: TRBJ2-2
CDR3 protein: ASPSGAPGTGELF

V gene: TRBV7-9
J gene: TRBJ2-3
CDR3 protein: ASSYGNTDTQY

V gene: TRBV20-1
J gene: TRBJ2-1
CDR3 protein: SARLAGHEQF

V gene: TRBV5-6
J gene: TRBJ1-2
CDR3 protein: ASSLTNRDFGYT

V gene: TRBV29-1
J gene: TRBJ2-5
CDR3 protein: SVDKGGQGQETQY

V gene: TRBV24-1
J gene: TRBJ2-2
CDR3 protein: ATSGVQVIPKNTGELF

V gene: TRBV6-5
J gene: TRBJ1-1
CDR3 protein: ASSYEGGTEAF

V gene: TRBV12-3/TRBV12-4
J gene: TRBJ1-5
CDR3 protein: ASSLDRAEQPQH

V gene: TRBV9
J gene: TRBJ1-1
CDR3 protein: ASSGEGGGGTEAF

V gene: TRBV20-1
J gene: TRBJ2-3
CDR3 protein: SASTDSTDTQY

V gene: TRBV12-3/TRBV12-4
J gene: TRBJ2-7
CDR3 protein: ASSLGSALGEQY

V gene: TRBV18
J gene: TRBJ2-5
CDR3 protein: ASSVIESQETQY

V gene: TRBV5-1
J gene: TRBJ1-5
CDR3 protein: ASSLDRLYNQPQH

V gene: TRBV12-3/TRBV12-4
J gene: TRBJ1-2
CDR3 protein: ASNFAEQGMRGYT

V gene: TRBV11-3
J gene: TRBJ2-3
CDR3 protein: ASSRAGATDTQY

V gene: TRBV6-5
J gene: TRBJ2-1
CDR3 protein: ASSYKPGRFYNEQF

V gene: TRBV6-5
J gene: TRBJ2-3
CDR3 protein: ASSYWGEGTDTQY

V gene: TRBV12-3/TRBV12-4
J gene: TRBJ2-7
CDR3 protein: ASSRLPDRIYEQY

V gene: TRBV20-1
J gene: TRBJ2-5
CDR3 protein: SATPGLAQETQY

V gene: TRBV12-3/TRBV12-4
J gene: TRBJ1-5
CDR3 protein: ASSLRVSNQPQH

V gene: TRBV11-2
J gene: TRBJ2-7
CDR3 protein: ASSFPPRAGRYEQY

V gene: TRBV27
J gene: TRBJ2-1
CDR3 protein: ASSLALGDRAWFEQF

V gene: TRBV5-1
J gene: TRBJ2-3
CDR3 protein: ASSTEGTLFDTQY

V gene: TRBV4-2
J gene: TRBJ2-2
CDR3 protein: ASSQRQENTGELF

V gene: TRBV11-2
J gene: TRBJ2-6
CDR3 protein: ASSPSGRGLSGANVLT

V gene: TRBV5-1
J gene: TRBJ2-1
CDR3 protein: ASSRGTSGGDEQF

V gene: TRBV7-2
J gene: TRBJ2-7
CDR3 protein: ASSPGRGKAYEQY

V gene: TRBV6-2/TRBV6-3
J gene: TRBJ2-7
CDR3 protein: ASSFPHEQY

V gene: TRBV7-2
J gene: TRBJ2-7
CDR3 protein: ASSQTPNEQY

V gene: TRBV20-1
J gene: TRBJ1-2
CDR3 protein: SASLQGDGYT

V gene: TRBV20-1
J gene: TRBJ2-3
CDR3 protein: SAIEASGGTDTQY

V gene: TRBV6-5
J gene: TRBJ2-5
CDR3 protein: ASSYSTGRQETQY

V gene: TRBV7-9
J gene: TRBJ2-1
CDR3 protein: ASSLARKEGTYNEQF

V gene: TRBV12-3/TRBV12-4
J gene: TRBJ1-1
CDR3 protein: ASSYRAGGMNTEAF

V gene: TRBV27
J gene: TRBJ2-1
CDR3 protein: ASSLIPITGTSYNEQF

V gene: TRBV4-3
J gene: TRBJ2-2
CDR3 protein: ASSQDKGTWGGTGELF